This TCR beta chain was retrieved from a study of T cell changes during pregnancy in multiple sclerosis. CDR3 size: 16 residues. Between the trimmed V and J ends, which lost 4 bases and 5 bases, there was a span of 18 bases. Germline V CDR1 and CDR2: SGHRS, YFSETQ. Clones were read by immunoSEQ multiplex PCR, and TCRdb kept only the in-frame ones, dropping some. The data show 50,000 to 60,000 clones, about nine tenths seen once. Sequencing was performed on CD4+ T cells from peripheral blood mononuclear cells, taken in the second trimester of pregnancy. This chain joins TRBV5-1 and TRBJ1-4; a weak D match, TRBD1 (6 bases). The sequence was collected from a female donor with multiple sclerosis, enrolled in a pregnancy study. CDR3 amino acids: CASSPKNGQGNEKLFF. The DNA for the CDR3 is TGCGCCAGCAGCCCCAAAAACGGGCAGGGGAATGAAAAACTGTTTTTT.